A single sample is the source of the 9 T cell receptor beta chains below, sequenced in a study of T-cell reconstitution after alpha-beta-depleted transplantation in children. Unique molecular identifiers tagged the TCRbeta library. One entry per CDR3 protein, called by TCRdb with MiXCR from the PCR reads. This table has some 640,000 distinct CDR3 sequences, 16% appearing once. The starting material was PBMCs from the stem cell graft donor, obtained from the stem cell graft. These receptors were collected from a human donor who donated a stem cell graft to a child with acute myeloid leukemia.

This clonotype was counted ten times or more. The chain combines TRBV12-3 or TRBV12-4 with TRBJ2-1; the D gene is possibly TRBD2 (7 bases). Trimming took 3 bases from V and 8 from J, leaving 17 bases between them. There are 15 residues in the CDR3. The CDR3 protein is CASSFGGRVMDEQFF. In nucleotides, the CDR3 is TGTGCCAGCAGTTTCGGGGGGCGCGTGATGGATGAGCAGTTCTTC.

This clonotype was recorded a few times. The chain links TRBV20-1 to TRBJ1-5; D remains ambiguous. Germline V gene lookup returns CDR1 DFQATT and CDR2 SNEGSKA (reference sequence). Deletions cut 5 bases from V and 3 bases from J, with 14 bases between. The CDR3 contains 14 residues. For the CDR3, the DNA is TGCAGTGCTTGTTCCGGTTTTAACAATCAGCCCCAGCATTTT. Its translation: CSACSGFNNQPQHF.

This clonotype came up many times. This chain uses TRBV20-1 with TRBJ1-6, with a weak D call TRBD1 (6 bases). Germline CDR1 DFQATT, CDR2 SNEGSKA (reference sequence). V lost 0 bases, J lost 7 bases, and 13 bases lay in between. The CDR3 has 15 residues. CDR3 in amino acids: CSARDRSRGNSPLHF. CDR3 sequence (DNA): TGCAGTGCTAGAGATCGATCCAGGGGCAATTCACCCCTCCACTTT.

This clonotype was seen a handful of times. CDR3 in amino acids: CAWSGQPQETQYF. CDR3 in DNA: TGTGCCTGGAGCGGACAGCCCCAAGAGACCCAGTACTTC. This chain links TRBV30 with TRBJ2-5, with D perhaps matching TRBD1 (6 bases). The CDR3 spans 13 residues. Germline V gene lookup returns CDR1 GTSNPN and CDR2 SVGIG (reference sequence). Between the trimmed V and J ends, which lost 3 bases and 1 base, there was a span of 9 bases.

This clonotype was counted a few times. The rearrangement joins TRBV4-2 to TRBJ2-1; 13 bases map to TRBD2. This CDR3 spans 18 amino acids. Trimming at V came to 0 bases and at J to 4 bases, leaving 6 bases not matched to a gene. The germline CDR1 and CDR2 sequences are LGHNA and YNFKEQ. The CDR3, as DNA: TGTGCCAGCAGCCAAGATGTTACTAGCGGGGGGGAATACAATGAGCAGTTCTTC. Its protein product is CASSQDVTSGGEYNEQFF.

This clonotype occurred many times. At one end the junction does not follow the germline gene, possibly because of a read error. This chain connects TRBV7-6 to TRBJ2-5; D perhaps matches TRBD1 (5 bases). This CDR3 is built from 13 residues. CDR1 is SGHVS and CDR2 is FNYEAQ in the germline V gene. CDR3 sequence reads: CASSLGAGETQYF. Here the CDR3 DNA reads TGTGCCAGCAGTTTAGGGGCAGGGGAGACCCAGTACTTC.

This clonotype was seen at least ten times. This chain connects TRBV20-1 to TRBJ2-3, with 8 positions matching TRBD2. The CDR3 covers 15 residues. J lost 2 bases, V lost 0 bases, and 4 bases had no gene match. Germline V gene lookup returns CDR1 DFQATT and CDR2 SNEGSKA (reference sequence). This chain's CDR3 is CSARESGGYTDTQYF. The CDR3 region has the DNA TGCAGTGCTAGAGAGAGCGGGGGATACACAGATACGCAGTATTTT.

This clonotype was picked up a small number of times. This chain uses TRBV7-2 with TRBJ1-1, with no clear D. Trimming took off 5 bases at V and 6 bases at J, with 16 bases between the two ends. The CDR3 has 14 amino acids. Germline assignment: CDR1 SGHTA and CDR2 FQGNSA. The CDR3 coding sequence is TGTGCCAGCAGCGTCCGTTCCGGAGTGGCTGAAGCTTTCTTT. The encoded protein is CASSVRSGVAEAFF.

This clonotype was observed many times. V and J are TRBV7-2 and TRBJ1-6; TRBD1 matches 7 bases. The CDR3 totals 14 residues. V trimming: 5 bases; J trimming: 4 bases; junction bases outside the gene matches: 2. Germline V gene data show CDR1 as SGHTA and CDR2 as FQGNSA. The CDR3 protein is CASSAGGYNSPLHF. As DNA, the CDR3 is TGTGCCAGCAGCGCAGGGGGATATAATTCACCCCTCCACTTT.